Each of the 7 T cell receptor beta chains below was sequenced from the same sample in a study of low-dose radiotherapy and immunotherapy resistance in tumors (dated by TCRdb to 2022 to 2024). The sequencer was an Illumina MiniSeq. TCRs were amplified for about 19 PCR cycles with Phusion, using a constant-region primer paired with the adapter attached to the V primers. The public reads were run again by TCRdb, first through fastp at Q25 and then through MiXCR, and only productive beta chains were kept. Every entry covers one CDR3 protein and lists the most common genes and DNA from its rows. A total of tens of thousands of distinct CDR3 sequences appear in this sample, about 11% of them only once. In total, the top ten clones hold 5.5% to 8% of the sample. This specimen's time point label, interpreted: before trial treatment. Sequencing used PBMCs, obtained before treatment. These receptors were collected from a female donor with ovarian cancer.

In this sample, this clonotype turned up many times. The rearrangement uses TRBV10-2 and TRBJ2-7; 8 positions agree with TRBD1. Per germline, CDR1 WSHSY and CDR2 SAAADI. CDR3 length: 13 amino acids. After removal of 9 bases from V and 5 bases from J, the junction contained 9 bases not matched to a gene. CDR3 coding DNA: TGCGCCAGTGGCCTCAGGGGGCGCAACGAGCAGTACTTC. It codes for CASGLRGRNEQYF.

This clonotype occurred many times. This chain uses TRBV24-1 with TRBJ2-5; 7 bases match TRBD1. The germline gives CDR1 KGHDR, CDR2 SFDVKD. After removal of 4 bases from V and 1 base from J, the junction contained 5 bases not matched to a gene. The CDR3 covers 15 residues. The CDR3 loop reads CATSDNRDSQETQYF. DNA of the CDR3: TGTGCCACCAGTGACAACCGGGACAGCCAAGAGACCCAGTACTTC.

This clonotype was recorded many times. The V gene is TRBV19, the J gene TRBJ2-7, with 7 bases that match TRBD2. CDR3 size: 15 residues. Germline V gene sequence: CDR1 LNHDA, CDR2 SQIVND (reference sequence). V shed 8 bases and J 0 bases; nucleotides not matched to a gene: 10. CDR3 sequence: CASGETAGTSYEQYF. Written as DNA, the CDR3 is TGTGCCAGTGGGGAGACAGCGGGAACCTCCTACGAGCAGTACTTC.

Notes on this clonotype: A single base is all that separates this from a far larger clone, so a read error is likely. The chain combines TRBV28 with TRBJ2-1, with 7 bases that match TRBD1. Trimming cost V 5 bases and J 10 bases; bases outside gene matches: 17. The CDR3 is made up of 16 amino acids. The germline V gene encodes CDR1 MDHEN and CDR2 SYDVKM. The CDR3 spells CASSPRYPGQPYEQFF. CDR3 nucleotides: TGTGCCAGCAGTCCCCGATACCCGGGACAGCCCTACGAGCAGTTCTTC. The full variable domain, its missing parts supplied by reference TRBV28 and TRBJ2-1, is DVKVTQSSRYLVKRTGEKVFLECVQDMDHENMFWYRQDPGLGLRLIYFSYDVKMKEKGDIPEGYSVSREKKERFSLILESASTNQTSMYLCASSPRYPGQPYEQFFGPGTRLTVL.

The sample holds many counts of this clonotype. The V call is TRBV3-1, the J call TRBJ2-3; tentatively, D is TRBD1 (5 bases). The CDR3 covers 16 residues. Germline CDR1 LGHDT, CDR2 YNNKEL (reference sequence). With 3 bases removed from V and 3 bases from J, the gap between germline ends came to 16 bases. The CDR3 nucleotides read TGTGCCAGCAGCCATGGAAAGGGGCATACGACAGATACGCAGTATTTT. This codes for CASSHGKGHTTDTQYF.

This chain uses TRBV10-1 with TRBJ1-2, with D possibly TRBD1 on 5 matching bases. The V end lost 8 bases, the J end lost 4 bases, and 20 bases lay between the germline ends. The CDR3 runs 15 residues. Germline V gene lookup returns CDR1 WNHNN and CDR2 SYGVQD (reference sequence). The CDR3 protein is CASDSRQLTAYGYTF. The CDR3 DNA is TGCGCCAGCGATTCGCGCCAGCTGACAGCCTATGGCTACACCTTC.

Ten or more counts support this clonotype. The CDR3: CASSPGQGITDTQYF. The CDR3 DNA is TGTGCCAGCAGTCCAGGACAGGGGATCACAGATACGCAGTATTTT. This chain joins TRBV6-5 and TRBJ2-3, with 9 bases that match TRBD1. Looked up from germline, CDR1 is MNHEY and CDR2 is SVGAGI. V lost 5 bases and J lost 2; bases outside the gene matches: 5. The CDR3 length is 15 residues.